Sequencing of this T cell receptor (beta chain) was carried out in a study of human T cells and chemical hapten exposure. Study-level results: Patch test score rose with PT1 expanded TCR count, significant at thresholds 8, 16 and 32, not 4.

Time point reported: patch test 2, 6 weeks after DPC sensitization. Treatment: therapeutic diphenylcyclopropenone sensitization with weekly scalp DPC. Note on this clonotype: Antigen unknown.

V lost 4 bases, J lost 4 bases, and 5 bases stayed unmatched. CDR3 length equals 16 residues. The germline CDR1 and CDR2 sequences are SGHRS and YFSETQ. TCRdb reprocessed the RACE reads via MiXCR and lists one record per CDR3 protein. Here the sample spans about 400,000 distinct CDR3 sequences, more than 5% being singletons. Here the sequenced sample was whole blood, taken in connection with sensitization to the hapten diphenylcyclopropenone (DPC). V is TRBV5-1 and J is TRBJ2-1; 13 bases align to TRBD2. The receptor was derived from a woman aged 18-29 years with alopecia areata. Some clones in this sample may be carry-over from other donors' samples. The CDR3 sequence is CASSTGLAGAYNEQFF. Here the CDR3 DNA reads TGCGCCAGCAGCACCGGACTAGCGGGGGCATACAATGAGCAGTTCTTC.